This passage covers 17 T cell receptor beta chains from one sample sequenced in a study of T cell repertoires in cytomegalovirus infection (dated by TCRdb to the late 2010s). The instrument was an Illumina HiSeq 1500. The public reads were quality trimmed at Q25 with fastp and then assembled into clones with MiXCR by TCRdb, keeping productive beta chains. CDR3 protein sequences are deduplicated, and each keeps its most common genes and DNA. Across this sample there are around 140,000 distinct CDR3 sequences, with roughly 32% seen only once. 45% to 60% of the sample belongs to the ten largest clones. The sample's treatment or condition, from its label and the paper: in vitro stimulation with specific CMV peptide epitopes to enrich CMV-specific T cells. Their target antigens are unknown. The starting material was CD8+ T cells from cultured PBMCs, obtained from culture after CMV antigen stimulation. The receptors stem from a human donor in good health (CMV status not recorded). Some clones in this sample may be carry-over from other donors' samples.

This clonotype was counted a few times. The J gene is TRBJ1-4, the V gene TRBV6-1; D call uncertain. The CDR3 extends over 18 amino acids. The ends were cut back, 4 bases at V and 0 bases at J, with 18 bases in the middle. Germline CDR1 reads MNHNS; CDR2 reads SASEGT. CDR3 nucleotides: TGTGCCAGCAGTGTTAAACGTTCGGCGGGTGCAACTAATGAAAAACTGTTTTTT. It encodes CASSVKRSAGATNEKLFF.

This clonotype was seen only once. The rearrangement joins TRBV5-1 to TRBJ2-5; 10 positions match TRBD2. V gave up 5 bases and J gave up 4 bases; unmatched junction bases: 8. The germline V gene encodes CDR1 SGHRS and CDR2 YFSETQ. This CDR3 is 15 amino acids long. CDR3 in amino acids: CASRGSGGASETQYF. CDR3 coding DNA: TGCGCCAGCAGGGGCAGCGGGGGGGCATCAGAGACCCAGTACTTC.

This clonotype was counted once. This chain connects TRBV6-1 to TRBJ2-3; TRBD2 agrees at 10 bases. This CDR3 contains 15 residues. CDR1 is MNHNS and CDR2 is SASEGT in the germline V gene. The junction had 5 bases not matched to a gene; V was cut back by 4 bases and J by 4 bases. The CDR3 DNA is TGTGCCAGCAGTGGTAGAGCGGGGGGGCCAGATACGCAGTATTTT. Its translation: CASSGRAGGPDTQYF.

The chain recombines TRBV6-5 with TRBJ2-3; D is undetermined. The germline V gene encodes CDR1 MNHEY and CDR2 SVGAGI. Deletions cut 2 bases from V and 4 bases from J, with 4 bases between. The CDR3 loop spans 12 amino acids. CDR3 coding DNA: TGTGCCAGCAGTTACGGTTCAGATACGCAGTATTTT. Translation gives CASSYGSDTQYF.

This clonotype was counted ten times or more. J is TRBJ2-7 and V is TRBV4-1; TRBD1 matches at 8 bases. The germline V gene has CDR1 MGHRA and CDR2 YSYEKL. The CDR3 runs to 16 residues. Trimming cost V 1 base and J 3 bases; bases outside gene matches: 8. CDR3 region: CASSQGETGVNYEQYF. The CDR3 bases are TGCGCCAGCAGCCAAGGCGAGACAGGGGTGAACTACGAGCAGTACTTC.

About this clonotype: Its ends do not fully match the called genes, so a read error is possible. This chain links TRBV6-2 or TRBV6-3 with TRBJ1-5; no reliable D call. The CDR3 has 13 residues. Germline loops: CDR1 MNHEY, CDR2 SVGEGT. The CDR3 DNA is TGTGTCAGCAATCCCTACCCGAATCAGCCCCAGCATTTT. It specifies CVSNPYPNQPQHF.

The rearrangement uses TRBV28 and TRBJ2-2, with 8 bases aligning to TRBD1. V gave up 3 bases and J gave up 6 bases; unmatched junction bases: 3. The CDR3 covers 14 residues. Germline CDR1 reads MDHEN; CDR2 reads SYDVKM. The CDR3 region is CASSFEQGAGELFF. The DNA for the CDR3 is TGTGCCAGCAGTTTTGAACAGGGGGCCGGGGAGCTGTTTTTT.

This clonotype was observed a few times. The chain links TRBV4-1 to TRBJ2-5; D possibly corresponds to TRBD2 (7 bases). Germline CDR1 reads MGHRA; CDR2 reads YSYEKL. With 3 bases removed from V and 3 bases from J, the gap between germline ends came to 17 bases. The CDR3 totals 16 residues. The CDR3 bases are TGCGCCAGCAGCCACCTCGACAAGGGGGGGGAAGAGACCCAGTACTTC. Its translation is CASSHLDKGGEETQYF.

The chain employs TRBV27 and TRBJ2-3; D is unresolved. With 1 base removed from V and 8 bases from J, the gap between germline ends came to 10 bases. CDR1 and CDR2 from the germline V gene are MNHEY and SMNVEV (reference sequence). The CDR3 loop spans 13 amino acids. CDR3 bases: TGTGCCAGCAGTTTATTCTCATGGGGTACGCAGTATTTT. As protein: CASSLFSWGTQYF.

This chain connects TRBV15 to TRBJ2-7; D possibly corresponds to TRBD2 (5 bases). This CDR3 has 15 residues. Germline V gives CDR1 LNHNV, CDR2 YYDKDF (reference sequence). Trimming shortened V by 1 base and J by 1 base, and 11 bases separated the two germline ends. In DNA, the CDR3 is TGTGCCACCAGCAGAGTAGCCGGGGAATCCTACGAGCAGTACTTC. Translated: CATSRVAGESYEQYF.

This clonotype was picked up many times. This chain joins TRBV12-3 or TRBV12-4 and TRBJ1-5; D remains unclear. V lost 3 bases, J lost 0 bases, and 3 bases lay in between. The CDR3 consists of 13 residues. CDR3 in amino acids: CASSLFSNQPQHF. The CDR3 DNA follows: TGTGCCAGCAGTTTGTTTAGCAATCAGCCCCAGCATTTT.

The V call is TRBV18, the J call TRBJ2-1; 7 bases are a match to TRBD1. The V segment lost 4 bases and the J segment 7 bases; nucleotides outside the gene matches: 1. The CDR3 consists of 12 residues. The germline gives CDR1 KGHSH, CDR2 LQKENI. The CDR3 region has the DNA TGTGCCAGCTCACTGGGACAGAATGAGCAGTTCTTC. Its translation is CASSLGQNEQFF.

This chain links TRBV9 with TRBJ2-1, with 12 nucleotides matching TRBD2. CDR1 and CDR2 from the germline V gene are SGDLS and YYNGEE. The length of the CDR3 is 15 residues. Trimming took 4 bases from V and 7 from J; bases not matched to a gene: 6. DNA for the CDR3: TGTGCCAGCAGCCCCCAGACTAGCGGGGGTAATGAGCAGTTCTTC. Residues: CASSPQTSGGNEQFF.

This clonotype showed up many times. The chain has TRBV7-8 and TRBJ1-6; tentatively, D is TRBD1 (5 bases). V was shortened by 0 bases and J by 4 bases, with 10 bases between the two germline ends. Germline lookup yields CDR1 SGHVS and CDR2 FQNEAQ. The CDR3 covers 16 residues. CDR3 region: CASSLAREGYNSPLHF. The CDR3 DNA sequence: TGTGCCAGCAGCTTAGCGCGGGAGGGGTATAATTCACCCCTCCACTTT.

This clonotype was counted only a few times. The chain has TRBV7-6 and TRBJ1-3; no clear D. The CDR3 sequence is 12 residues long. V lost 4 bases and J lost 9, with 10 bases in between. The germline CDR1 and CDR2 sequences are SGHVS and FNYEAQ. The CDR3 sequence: CASSSPGPTIYF. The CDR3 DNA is TGTGCCAGCAGCTCCCCAGGACCCACCATATATTTT.

The CDR3 sequence is CASSERWGWYTGELFF. The CDR3 coding sequence is TGTGCCAGCAGTGAACGATGGGGATGGTACACCGGGGAGCTGTTTTTT. V and J are TRBV6-1 and TRBJ2-2, with D uncertain. V lost 2 bases and J 3 bases, leaving 13 bases between the germline ends. The CDR3 has 16 amino acids. Germline CDR1 is MNHNS and CDR2 is SASEGT.

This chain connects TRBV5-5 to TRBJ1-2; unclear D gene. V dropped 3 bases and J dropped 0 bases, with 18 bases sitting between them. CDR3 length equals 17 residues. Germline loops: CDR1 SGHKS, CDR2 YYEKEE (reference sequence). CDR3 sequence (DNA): TGTGCCAGCAGCTCGCGAGGGCTCTCCTTCCCTAACTATGGCTACACCTTC. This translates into CASSSRGLSFPNYGYTF.